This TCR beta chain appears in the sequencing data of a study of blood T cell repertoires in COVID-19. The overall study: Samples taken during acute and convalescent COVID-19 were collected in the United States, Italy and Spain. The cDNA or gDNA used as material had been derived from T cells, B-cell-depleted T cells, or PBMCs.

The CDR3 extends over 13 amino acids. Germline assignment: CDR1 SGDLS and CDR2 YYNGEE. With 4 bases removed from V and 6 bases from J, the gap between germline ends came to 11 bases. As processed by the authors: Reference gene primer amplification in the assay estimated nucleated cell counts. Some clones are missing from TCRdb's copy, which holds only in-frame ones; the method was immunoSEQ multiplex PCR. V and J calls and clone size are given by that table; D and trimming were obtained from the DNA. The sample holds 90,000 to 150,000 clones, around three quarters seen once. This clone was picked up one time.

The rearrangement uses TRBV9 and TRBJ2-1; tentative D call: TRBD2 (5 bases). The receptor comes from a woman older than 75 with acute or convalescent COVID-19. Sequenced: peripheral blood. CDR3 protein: CASSPGLLNEQFF. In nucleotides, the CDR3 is TGTGCCAGCAGCCCAGGACTCCTCAATGAGCAGTTCTTC.